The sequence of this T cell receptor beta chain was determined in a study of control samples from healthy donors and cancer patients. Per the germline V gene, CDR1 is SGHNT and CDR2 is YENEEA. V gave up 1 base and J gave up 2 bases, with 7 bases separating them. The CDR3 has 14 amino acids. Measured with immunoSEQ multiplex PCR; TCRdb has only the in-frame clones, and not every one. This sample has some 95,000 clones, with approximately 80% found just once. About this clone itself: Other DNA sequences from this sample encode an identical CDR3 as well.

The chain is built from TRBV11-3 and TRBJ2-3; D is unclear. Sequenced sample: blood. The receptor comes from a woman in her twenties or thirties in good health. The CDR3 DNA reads TGTGCCAGCAGCTTAGGGGGTCTCACAGATACGCAGTATTTT. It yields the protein CASSLGGLTDTQYF.